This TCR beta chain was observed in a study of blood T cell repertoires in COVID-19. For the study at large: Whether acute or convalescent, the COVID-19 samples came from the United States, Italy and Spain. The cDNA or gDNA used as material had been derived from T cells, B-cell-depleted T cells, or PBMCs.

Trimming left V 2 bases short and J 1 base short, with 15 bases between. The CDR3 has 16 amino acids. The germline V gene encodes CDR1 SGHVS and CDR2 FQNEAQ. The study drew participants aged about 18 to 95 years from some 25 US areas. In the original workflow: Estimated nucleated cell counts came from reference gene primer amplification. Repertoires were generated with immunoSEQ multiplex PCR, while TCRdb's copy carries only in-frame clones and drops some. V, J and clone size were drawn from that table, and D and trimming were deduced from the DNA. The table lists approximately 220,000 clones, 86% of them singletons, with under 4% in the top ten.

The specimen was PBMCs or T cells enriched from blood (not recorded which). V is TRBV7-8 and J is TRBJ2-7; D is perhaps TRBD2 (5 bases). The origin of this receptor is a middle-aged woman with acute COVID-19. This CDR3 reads CASSLYALAESYEQYV. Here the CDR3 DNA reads TGTGCCAGCAGCTTATATGCGCTAGCAGAGTCCTACGAGCAGTACGTC.